The next 20 T cell receptor beta chains were all read from a single sample in a study of cytomegalovirus exposure and HLA in healthy donors. PCR amplification relied on 60 Vbeta primers (plus 13 Jbeta primers). Profiling relied on immunoSEQ multiplex PCR, and the TCRdb table lists in-frame clones only, not all of them. The profile shows 210,000 or so clones, almost 85% of them singletons. Sequenced material: PBMCs. These receptors were obtained from a woman aged 40 to 50 in good health and CMV-seronegative.

This clone was detected once. The chain joins TRBV7-3 to TRBJ2-3, with a weak D call TRBD2 (6 bases). This CDR3 has 16 residues. From germline, CDR1 is SGHTA and CDR2 FQGTGA. V lost 2 bases to trimming and J lost 5 bases, with 17 bases between them. For the CDR3, the DNA is TGTGCCAGCAGCTTAGGGGCTTCAGGGACTGTAGATACGCAGTATTTT. Encoded protein: CASSLGASGTVDTQYF.

This clone appeared a few times. This chain joins TRBV4-3 and TRBJ1-2, with 7 bases that match TRBD1. The CDR3 has 15 amino acids. Looked up from germline, CDR1 is LGHNA and CDR2 is YSLEER. The V segment lost 3 bases and the J segment 0 bases; nucleotides outside the gene matches: 4. The CDR3 bases are TGCGCCAGCAGCCAGGAGGGACAGCCTAACTATGGCTACACCTTC. This codes for CASSQEGQPNYGYTF.

This clone was observed once. The chain uses TRBV9 and TRBJ2-2; D gene unclear. In germline, CDR1 is SGDLS, CDR2 YYNGEE. The V and J ends lost 0 bases and 1 base respectively, with 13 bases between them. The CDR3 totals 17 residues. The CDR3: CASSVAYWAVNTGELFF. The CDR3 bases are TGTGCCAGCAGCGTAGCGTACTGGGCCGTGAACACCGGGGAGCTGTTTTTT. The full variable domain, completed using reference TRBV9 and TRBJ2-2, is DSGVTQTPKHLITATGQRVTLRCSPRSGDLSVYWYQQSLDQGLQFLIQYYNGEERAKGNILERFSAQQFPDLHSELNLSSLELGDSALYFCASSVAYWAVNTGELFFGEGSRLTVL.

The chain recombines TRBV29-1 with TRBJ1-2; TRBD1 matches 8 bases. Germline CDR1 and CDR2: SQVTM and ANQGSEA. The CDR3 has 14 residues. J was trimmed by 5 bases and V by 1 base; bases with no gene match: 6. The CDR3 region has the DNA TGCAGCGTTGAAGTCCGGACAGGGACTTATGGCTACACCTTC. Residues: CSVEVRTGTYGYTF.

In its sample, this clone was seen a few times. The chain couples TRBV6-1 to TRBJ1-2, with D maybe TRBD1 (5 bases). The germline CDR1 and CDR2 sequences are MNHNS and SASEGT. V dropped 5 bases and J dropped 3 bases, with 16 bases sitting between them. There are 15 residues in the CDR3. The CDR3 region is CASSNLQGVDYGYTF. CDR3 coding DNA: TGTGCCAGCAGTAACCTGCAAGGGGTGGACTATGGCTACACCTTC.

V usage is TRBV30 and J usage is TRBJ1-5, with a tentative D call TRBD1 (5 bases). CDR1 and CDR2 from the germline V gene are GTSNPN and SVGIG (reference sequence). V gave up 4 bases and J gave up 1 base, with 20 bases separating them. This CDR3 contains 17 residues. In DNA, the CDR3 is TGTGCCTGGACGGAAGGGGCAATTGTTTGGAGCAATCAGCCCCAGCATTTT. It specifies CAWTEGAIVWSNQPQHF.

This clone was observed a handful of times. The genes are TRBV2 and TRBJ1-5, with D perhaps TRBD1 (5 bases). This CDR3 spans 14 amino acids. Trimming shortened V by 4 bases and J by 4 bases, and 11 bases separated the two germline ends. Germline V gives CDR1 SNHLY, CDR2 FYNNEI. The CDR3, as DNA: TGTGCCAGCAGTGTGTCGGGGGGAAATCAGCCCCAGCATTTT. Amino acid sequence: CASSVSGGNQPQHF.

The V gene is TRBV18, the J gene TRBJ1-1, with TRBD1 as a possible D gene (6 bases). CDR1 KGHSH and CDR2 LQKENI come from the germline V gene. The V end lost 4 bases, the J end lost 2 bases, and 11 bases lay between the germline ends. There are 14 residues in the CDR3. In nucleotides, the CDR3 is TGTGCCAGCTCACGGACAGAGGTAAACACTGAAGCTTTCTTT. As protein: CASSRTEVNTEAFF.

The chain links TRBV7-9 to TRBJ1-6; possible D gene TRBD1, 6 bases. The V and J ends lost 1 base and 7 bases respectively, with 11 bases between them. This CDR3 has 15 residues. Germline V gene data show CDR1 as SEHNR and CDR2 as FQNEAQ (reference sequence). The CDR3 DNA reads TGTGCCAGCAGCTTAGATGGGACAAGAAATTCACCCCTCCACTTT. The encoded protein is CASSLDGTRNSPLHF.

The rearrangement joins TRBV6-6 to TRBJ1-2; D uncertain. The CDR3 is 15 residues long. The V and J ends lost 6 bases and 4 bases respectively, with 18 bases between them. Germline V lookup: CDR1 MNHNY, CDR2 SVGAGI (reference sequence). CDR3 nucleotides: TGTGCCAGCAGACCACCAGGATCAGGAATCTATGGCTACACCTTC. This encodes CASRPPGSGIYGYTF.

The V gene is TRBV14, the J gene TRBJ1-6, with D maybe TRBD1 (6 bases). The germline gives CDR1 SGHDN, CDR2 FVKESK. The germline V and J ends were trimmed by 4 bases and 2 bases, with 12 bases remaining between them. This CDR3 has 16 amino acids. The CDR3 loop reads CASSPKGVPYNSPLHF. The CDR3 DNA reads as TGTGCCAGCAGCCCCAAGGGGGTCCCCTATAATTCACCCCTCCACTTT.

The chain joins TRBV4-1 to TRBJ2-1; 10 nucleotides align to TRBD2. Germline V gives CDR1 MGHRA, CDR2 YSYEKL. The V gene end was trimmed by 4 bases and the J gene end by 7 bases; junction bases not matched to a gene: 13. This CDR3 has 17 residues. This CDR3 reads CASSPTESGGAANEQFF. In DNA form, the CDR3 reads TGCGCCAGCAGCCCGACTGAGAGCGGGGGGGCCGCGAATGAGCAGTTCTTC.

This clone was seen a few times. This chain joins TRBV28 and TRBJ1-5; D remains unclear. Trimming left V 3 bases short and J 3 bases short, with 9 bases between. The germline CDR1 and CDR2 sequences are MDHEN and SYDVKM. The CDR3 has 14 residues. CDR3 sequence reads: CASSLWQDNQPQHF. CDR3 DNA: TGTGCCAGCAGTTTGTGGCAGGACAATCAGCCCCAGCATTTT.

This chain uses TRBV30 with TRBJ2-5; 9 nucleotides match TRBD2. V was clipped by 2 bases and J by 2 bases; unmatched bases: 6. The length of the CDR3 is 15 residues. Germline lookup yields CDR1 GTSNPN and CDR2 SVGIG (reference sequence). CDR3 amino acids: CAWSPLAGWQETQYF. The CDR3 nucleotides are TGTGCCTGGAGTCCCCTAGCGGGGTGGCAAGAGACCCAGTACTTC.

The chain recombines TRBV19 with TRBJ2-3; D is unclear. The CDR3 loop spans 12 amino acids. Germline V gives CDR1 LNHDA, CDR2 SQIVND (reference sequence). The V and J ends lost 5 bases and 5 bases respectively, with 8 bases between them. This CDR3 reads CASSVRKDTQYF. In DNA, the CDR3 is TGTGCCAGTAGTGTGAGAAAAGATACGCAGTATTTT.

The CDR3 is CASSDTFPGQPNSPLHF. The CDR3 DNA sequence: TGTGCCAGCAGTGACACATTCCCGGGACAGCCTAACTCACCCCTCCACTTT. V is TRBV6-4 and J is TRBJ1-6, with 7 positions matching TRBD1. Germline V gene data show CDR1 as MRHNA and CDR2 as SNTAGT. The CDR3 is 17 residues long. Trimming removed 2 bases from V and 10 bases from J; junction bases left unmatched: 14.

The chain has TRBV6-5 and TRBJ1-1, with D unclear. Deletions cut 3 bases from V and 2 bases from J, with 13 bases between. This CDR3 region has 15 residues. Germline CDR1 reads MNHEY; CDR2 reads SVGAGI. The CDR3 sequence: CASSYQVGLNTEAFF. Written as DNA, the CDR3 is TGTGCCAGCAGTTATCAGGTCGGATTAAACACTGAAGCTTTCTTT.

The V call is TRBV18, the J call TRBJ2-2; TRBD1 agrees at 7 bases. J gave up 6 bases and V 11 bases, and 21 bases lay outside the gene matches. Germline V CDR1 and CDR2: KGHSH, LQKENI. The CDR3 spans 17 residues. The CDR3 nucleotides read TGTGCCTCCAGCTCCTGGGACAGCGACCTAATCGCCGGGGAGCTGTTTTTT. Protein sequence: CASSSWDSDLIAGELFF.

The V call is TRBV27, the J call TRBJ2-1, with D tentatively TRBD2 (6 bases). The V end lost 10 bases, the J end lost 5 bases, and 18 bases lay between the germline ends. Germline CDR1 MNHEY, CDR2 SMNVEV (reference sequence). The CDR3 is 14 amino acids. As DNA, the CDR3 is TGTGCCACCCTACCTCACTCGGGGGACAATGAGCAGTTCTTC. It encodes CATLPHSGDNEQFF.

The genes are TRBV19 and TRBJ1-1; TRBD1 agrees at 11 bases. Germline trimming cut 4 bases from V and 0 bases from J; bases unmatched to any gene: 7. This CDR3 has 17 amino acids. Germline CDR1 LNHDA, CDR2 SQIVND (reference sequence). CDR3 in DNA: TGTGCCAGTAGTAGGGCGGACAGGGGGCTTATGAACACTGAAGCTTTCTTT. Residues: CASSRADRGLMNTEAFF.